The 26 T cell receptor beta chains below all came from one sample that was sequenced in a study of regulatory T cells in long-lasting Graves disease. Arm-PCR with iRepertoire HTBI primers amplified the CDR3 regions for these TCR beta libraries. TCRdb re-derived calls from the multiplex PCR reads in MiXCR, one entry per CDR3 protein. The table records some 400,000 distinct CDR3 sequences, 15% of them present only once. Time point indicated: newly diagnosed GD, antithyroid drugs for less than 3 months. Following extraction of RNA from PBMCs, that RNA was used to make the TCR library. This sample also appeared in a second study, on T cells in Graves' hyperthyroidism and ophthalmopathy.

The sample here was peripheral blood mononuclear cells (PBMCs), taken at new diagnosis, from a patient treated with antithyroid drugs. The receptors shown here come from a woman in her 30s with Graves disease.

This clonotype was found many times. The chain links TRBV12-3 or TRBV12-4 to TRBJ2-7; TRBD1 matches at 7 bases. The CDR3 covers 14 residues. With 5 bases clipped from V and 2 bases from J, the junction kept 6 bases outside the gene matches. The CDR3 nucleotides read TGTGCCAGCAGTCAGGACAGGCAGCCCTACGAGCAGTACTTC. This codes for CASSQDRQPYEQYF.

The chain is built from TRBV6-1 and TRBJ1-2, with 7 bases that match TRBD1. Germline loops: CDR1 MNHNS, CDR2 SASEGT. V was pared by 5 bases and J by 0 bases, with 12 bases of the junction left unmatched. This CDR3 has 17 residues. CDR3 bases: TGTGCCAGCAGTCAGGGGGTCCAAAGCTTCGCTAACTATGGCTACACCTTC. Its protein product is CASSQGVQSFANYGYTF.

As to this clonotype: A much larger clone is a single base away; this may be a read error. The chain joins TRBV11-2 to TRBJ2-7, with 13 bases matching TRBD2. The CDR3 runs to 17 residues. The germline CDR1 and CDR2 sequences are SGHAT and FQNNGV. V was pared by 2 bases and J by 6 bases, with 10 bases of the junction left unmatched. The chain's CDR3 is CASSLTDPRTSGGEQYF. The DNA for the CDR3 is TGTGCCAGCAGCTTAACGGACCCTCGGACTAGCGGGGGCGAGCAGTACTTC.

This clonotype was seen many times. V gene TRBV7-2 combines with J gene TRBJ2-1, with unresolved D. The CDR3 has 19 residues. CDR1 is SGHTA, CDR2 FQGNSA, per germline. Trimming removed 3 bases from V and 3 bases from J, with 24 bases in between. CDR3 residues: CASSFGRRPAPNNYNEQFF. DNA of the CDR3: TGTGCCAGCAGCTTTGGCCGTCGTCCCGCACCAAACAACTACAATGAGCAGTTCTTC.

The genes are TRBV6-1 and TRBJ2-7; TRBD1 agrees at 10 bases. The J segment lost 6 bases and the V segment lost 6 bases, leaving 11 bases of the junction unmatched. The CDR3 sequence is 15 residues long. Germline loops: CDR1 MNHNS, CDR2 SASEGT. The CDR3 region is CASSRPEGQGIEQYF. The CDR3 DNA sequence: TGTGCCAGCAGCCGCCCGGAGGGACAGGGGATCGAGCAGTACTTC.

In this sample, this clonotype turned up many times. The chain couples TRBV2 to TRBJ2-2; D perhaps matches TRBD1 (5 bases). Trimming stripped 3 bases from V and 7 bases from J, with 12 bases between. The CDR3 has 14 residues. CDR1 is SNHLY, CDR2 FYNNEI, per germline. The CDR3 protein is CASSENLRGGELFF. Here the CDR3 DNA reads TGTGCCAGCAGTGAGAACCTTAGGGGCGGGGAGCTGTTTTTT.

This chain uses TRBV29-1 with TRBJ2-7; 9 bases are a match to TRBD2. Germline loops: CDR1 SQVTM, CDR2 ANQGSEA. The CDR3 extends over 13 amino acids. J gave up 6 bases and V 7 bases, and 10 bases lay outside the gene matches. In DNA form, the CDR3 reads TGCAGCGCCAATAGCGGGAGCGGCTCCGAGCAGTACTTC. Translated: CSANSGSGSEQYF.

This clonotype was observed many times. The chain recombines TRBV12-3 or TRBV12-4 with TRBJ1-2; D gene ambiguous. This CDR3 has 13 residues. The V end was cut by 6 bases, the J end by 5 bases, with 13 bases between. The CDR3 protein is CASSLGSRYGYTF. The CDR3 nucleotides read TGTGCCAGCAGCCTCGGTTCCCGGTATGGCTACACCTTC.

Ten or more counts support this clonotype. The gene calls are TRBV6-1 and TRBJ2-6, with D possibly TRBD2 on 5 matching bases. The CDR3 runs 15 residues. Between the trimmed V and J ends, which lost 6 bases and 0 bases, there was a span of 9 bases. CDR1 is MNHNS and CDR2 is SASEGT in the germline V gene. This CDR3 is CASRGRDSGANVLTF. CDR3 DNA sequence: TGTGCCAGCAGAGGTCGGGACTCTGGGGCCAACGTCCTGACTTTC.

This clonotype was recorded many times. The J gene is TRBJ2-5, the V gene TRBV12-3 or TRBV12-4; TRBD1 is a possible D gene (5 bases). The CDR3 is 14 residues long. V lost 4 bases, J lost 1 base, and 10 bases lay in between. The CDR3 is CASSSGQGQETQYF. CDR3 in DNA: TGTGCCAGCAGTTCAGGGCAGGGCCAAGAGACCCAGTACTTC.

With regard to this clonotype: The germline gene is not matched at one end of the junction; a read error may be the cause. The J gene is TRBJ1-3, the V gene TRBV11-2; D is ambiguous. The CDR3 contains 13 residues. CDR1 is SGHAT and CDR2 is FQNNGV in the germline V gene. For the CDR3, the DNA is TGTGCCAGCAGGAGGTCCTCTGGAAACACCATGTATTTT. Its protein is CASRRSSGNTMYF.

The J gene is TRBJ2-1, the V gene TRBV12-3 or TRBV12-4; possibly TRBD2 for D (7 bases). Between the trimmed V and J ends, which lost 11 bases and 6 bases, there was a span of 17 bases. The CDR3 consists of 13 residues. CDR3 amino acids: CASGLGGGNEQFF. CDR3 bases: TGTGCCTCAGGACTAGGGGGGGGCAATGAGCAGTTCTTC.

This clonotype was observed a handful of times. The chain joins TRBV24-1 to TRBJ2-1; weak D call: TRBD2 (6 bases). Germline CDR1 reads KGHDR; CDR2 reads SFDVKD. Trimming cost V 5 bases and J 0 bases, with 10 bases left between them. The CDR3 contains 15 residues. The CDR3 DNA sequence: TGTGCCACCAGTGCGGGGGAAAGCTCCTACAATGAGCAGTTCTTC. It specifies CATSAGESSYNEQFF.

Turning to this clonotype: A clone one base away is much larger, so this may be a read error. J is TRBJ2-1 and V is TRBV30; TRBD2 matches 7 bases. The CDR3 is made up of 13 amino acids. With 1 base clipped from V and 10 bases from J, the junction kept 7 bases outside the gene matches. Per germline, CDR1 GTSNPN and CDR2 SVGIG (reference sequence). In DNA form, the CDR3 reads TGTGCCTGGAGTGCTAGCGGTCTCTACGAGCAGTTCTTC. It yields the protein CAWSASGLYEQFF.

The V gene is TRBV7-9, the J gene TRBJ1-5; D unresolved. Germline V gene sequence: CDR1 SEHNR, CDR2 FQNEAQ (reference sequence). Trimming took 5 bases from V and 1 from J, leaving 15 bases between them. CDR3 length: 16 residues. CDR3 in amino acids: CASSPGVGISNQPQHF. The CDR3 nucleotides read TGTGCCAGCAGCCCCGGCGTAGGGATCAGCAATCAGCCCCAGCATTTT.

This clonotype has ten or more counts. The J gene is TRBJ2-2, the V gene TRBV30; D is possibly TRBD1 (6 bases). From germline, CDR1 is GTSNPN and CDR2 SVGIG (reference sequence). This CDR3 region has 15 residues. Trimming removed 4 bases from V and 4 bases from J, with 16 bases in between. The CDR3 region is CAWMGQLWGTGELFF. For the CDR3, the DNA is TGTGCCTGGATGGGACAACTTTGGGGCACCGGGGAGCTGTTTTTT.

The gene calls are TRBV6-2 or TRBV6-3 and TRBJ1-2; tentative D call: TRBD1 (5 bases). V shed 7 bases and J shed 0 bases, with 12 bases lying between them. The CDR3 contains 14 residues. The germline V gene has CDR1 MNHEY and CDR2 SVGEGT. The CDR3 here is CASKDTLANYGYTF. The CDR3 DNA reads TGTGCCAGCAAGGACACCTTAGCTAACTATGGCTACACCTTC.

This chain connects TRBV11-2 to TRBJ1-5; D call uncertain. The CDR3 is 13 residues long. Trimming removed 5 bases at V and 5 bases at J, with 10 bases between. Germline V gene data show CDR1 as SGHAT and CDR2 as FQNNGV. The CDR3 nucleotides read TGTGCCAGCAGCCCGAACGGGGATCAGCCCCAGCATTTT. Amino acids: CASSPNGDQPQHF.

In the case of this clonotype: Being one base from a much bigger clone, this may be a read error. The genes are TRBV20-1 and TRBJ1-6, with D hard to call. The ends were cut back, 7 bases at V and 7 bases at J, with 14 bases in the middle. The CDR3 runs 13 residues. Germline V lookup: CDR1 DFQATT, CDR2 SNEGSKA (reference sequence). The CDR3 loop reads CSVRPDGNSPLHF. The CDR3 nucleotides read TGCAGTGTGCGACCGGACGGAAATTCACCCCTCCACTTT.

V is TRBV7-9 and J is TRBJ1-4; D might be TRBD1 (6 bases). CDR3 length: 15 residues. Germline V CDR1 and CDR2: SEHNR, FQNEAQ (reference sequence). Trimming shortened V by 5 bases and J by 0 bases, and 10 bases separated the two germline ends. The CDR3 loop is CASSRDISTNEKLFF. The DNA for the CDR3 is TGTGCCAGCAGCCGGGACATTTCAACTAATGAAAAACTGTTTTTT.

This clonotype showed up many times. This rearrangement joins TRBV2 to TRBJ2-1; maybe TRBD1 (6 bases). CDR1 is SNHLY, CDR2 FYNNEI, per germline. This CDR3 region has 16 residues. The ends were cut back, 5 bases at V and 0 bases at J, with 14 bases in the middle. The CDR3 loop is CASSWTEPSSYNEQFF. CDR3 sequence (DNA): TGTGCCAGCAGTTGGACAGAGCCATCCTCCTACAATGAGCAGTTCTTC.

This clonotype was counted between two and nine times. A read error may produce the germline difference seen at one junction end. V usage is TRBV20-1 and J usage is TRBJ2-1, with D perhaps matching TRBD2 (7 bases). The germline V gene encodes CDR1 DFQATT and CDR2 SNEGSKA (reference sequence). CDR3 length: 13 residues. CDR3 sequence: CSARGGDTSPRVF. The CDR3 DNA follows: TGCAGTGCCCGCGGGGGCGACACTAGCCCCCGGGTCTTC.

This clonotype turned up a few times. The rearrangement uses TRBV4-2 and TRBJ2-3, with unresolved D. Trimming left V 3 bases short and J 5 bases short, with 15 bases between. Germline CDR1 LGHNA, CDR2 YNFKEQ. The CDR3 runs 15 residues. CDR3 residues: CASSQTEDHKDTQYF. CDR3 DNA sequence: TGTGCCAGCAGCCAGACCGAGGATCATAAAGATACGCAGTATTTT.

This rearrangement joins TRBV9 to TRBJ2-7; D is uncertain. V was shortened by 0 bases and J by 3 bases, with 4 bases between the two germline ends. The CDR3 covers 12 residues. The germline V gene has CDR1 SGDLS and CDR2 YYNGEE. CDR3 in DNA: TGTGCCAGCAGCGTAGACGGCTACGAGCAGTACTTC. It encodes CASSVDGYEQYF.

This chain connects TRBV19 to TRBJ1-1; the D is unclear. CDR1 and CDR2 from the germline V gene are LNHDA and SQIVND (reference sequence). This CDR3 region has 13 residues. Trimming pared 9 bases from V and 0 bases from J, leaving 11 bases between. DNA of the CDR3: TGTGCCAGCCACGTTTCCATGAACACTGAAGCTTTCTTT. Translating gives CASHVSMNTEAFF.

This rearrangement joins TRBV4-1 to TRBJ2-1, with D hard to call. This CDR3 spans 14 amino acids. Trimming left V 3 bases short and J 4 bases short, with 10 bases between. Germline V CDR1 and CDR2: MGHRA, YSYEKL. Here the CDR3 reads CASSHSDQYNEQFF. The CDR3, as DNA: TGCGCCAGCAGCCATAGTGACCAGTACAATGAGCAGTTCTTC.